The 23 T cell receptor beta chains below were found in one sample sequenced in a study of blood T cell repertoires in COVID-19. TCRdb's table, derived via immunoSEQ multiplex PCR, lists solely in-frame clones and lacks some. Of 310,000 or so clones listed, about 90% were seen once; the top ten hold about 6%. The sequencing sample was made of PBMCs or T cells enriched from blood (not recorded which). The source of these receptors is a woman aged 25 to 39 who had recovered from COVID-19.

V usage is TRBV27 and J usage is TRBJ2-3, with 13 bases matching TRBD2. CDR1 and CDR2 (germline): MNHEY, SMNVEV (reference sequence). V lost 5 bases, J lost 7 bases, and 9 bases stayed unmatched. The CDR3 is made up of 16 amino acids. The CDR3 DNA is TGTGCCAGCAGTACCGGGACTAGCGGGGAGGGTAATACGCAGTATTTT. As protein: CASSTGTSGEGNTQYF.

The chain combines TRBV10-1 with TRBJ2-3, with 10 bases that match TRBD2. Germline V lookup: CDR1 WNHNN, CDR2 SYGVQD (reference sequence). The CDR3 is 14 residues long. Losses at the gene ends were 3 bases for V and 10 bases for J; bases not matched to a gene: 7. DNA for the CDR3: TGCGCCAGCAGTGAAGGGCTAGCGGGGGCCGCGCAGTATTTT. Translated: CASSEGLAGAAQYF.

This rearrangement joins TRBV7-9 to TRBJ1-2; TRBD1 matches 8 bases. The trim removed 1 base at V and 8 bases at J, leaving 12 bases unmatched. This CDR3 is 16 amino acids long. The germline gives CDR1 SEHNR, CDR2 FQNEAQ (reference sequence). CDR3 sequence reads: CASSLEPGQVFLGYTF. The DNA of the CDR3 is TGTGCCAGCAGCTTAGAGCCGGGACAGGTTTTTTTGGGCTACACCTTC.

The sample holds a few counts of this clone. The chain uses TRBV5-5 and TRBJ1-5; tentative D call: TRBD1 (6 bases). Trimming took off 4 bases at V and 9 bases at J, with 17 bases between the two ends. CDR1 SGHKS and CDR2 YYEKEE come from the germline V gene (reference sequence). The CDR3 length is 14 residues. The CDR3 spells CASSSEGDSLPQHF. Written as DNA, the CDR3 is TGTGCCAGCAGCAGCGAGGGGGATAGTTTGCCCCAGCATTTT. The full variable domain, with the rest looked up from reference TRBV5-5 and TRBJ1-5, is DAGVTQSPTHLIKTRGQQVTLRCSPISGHKSVSWYQQVLGQGPQFIFQYYEKEERGRGNFPDRFSARQFPNYSSELNVNALLLGDSALYLCASSSEGDSLPQHFGDGTRLSIL.

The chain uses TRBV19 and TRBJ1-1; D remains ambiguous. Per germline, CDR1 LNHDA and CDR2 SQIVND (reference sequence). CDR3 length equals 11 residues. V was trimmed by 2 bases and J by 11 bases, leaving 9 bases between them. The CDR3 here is CASSISLVAFF. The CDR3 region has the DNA TGTGCCAGTAGTATATCCCTCGTGGCTTTCTTT.

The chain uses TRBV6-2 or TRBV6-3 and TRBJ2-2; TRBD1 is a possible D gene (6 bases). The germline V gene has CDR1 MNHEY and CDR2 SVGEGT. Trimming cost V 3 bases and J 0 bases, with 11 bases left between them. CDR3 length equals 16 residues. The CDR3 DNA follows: TGTGCCAGCAGTTATGTTGCAGGGGCGAACACCGGGGAGCTGTTTTTT. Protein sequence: CASSYVAGANTGELFF.

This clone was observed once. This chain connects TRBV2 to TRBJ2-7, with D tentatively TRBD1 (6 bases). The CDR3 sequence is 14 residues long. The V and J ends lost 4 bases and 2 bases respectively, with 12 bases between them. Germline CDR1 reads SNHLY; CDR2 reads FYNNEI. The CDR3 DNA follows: TGTGCCAGCAGTGTCCAGGGGATACCCTACGAGCAGTACTTC. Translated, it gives CASSVQGIPYEQYF.

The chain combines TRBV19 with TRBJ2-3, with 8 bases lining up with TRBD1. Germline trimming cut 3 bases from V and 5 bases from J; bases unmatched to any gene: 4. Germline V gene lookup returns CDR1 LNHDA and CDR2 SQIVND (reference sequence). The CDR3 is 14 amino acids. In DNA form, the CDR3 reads TGTGCCAGTAGTATGAGGACAGGGAGAGATACGCAGTATTTT. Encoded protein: CASSMRTGRDTQYF. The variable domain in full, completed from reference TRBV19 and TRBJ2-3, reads DGGITQSPKYLFRKEGQNVTLSCEQNLNHDAMYWYRQDPGQGLRLIYYSQIVNDFQKGDIAEGYSVSREKKESFPLTVTSAQKNPTAFYLCASSMRTGRDTQYFGPGTRLTVL.

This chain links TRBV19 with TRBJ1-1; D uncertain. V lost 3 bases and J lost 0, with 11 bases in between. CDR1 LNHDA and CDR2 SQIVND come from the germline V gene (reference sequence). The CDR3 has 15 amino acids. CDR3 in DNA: TGTGCCAGTAGTATGGCCAGACTAATGAACACTGAAGCTTTCTTT. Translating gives CASSMARLMNTEAFF.

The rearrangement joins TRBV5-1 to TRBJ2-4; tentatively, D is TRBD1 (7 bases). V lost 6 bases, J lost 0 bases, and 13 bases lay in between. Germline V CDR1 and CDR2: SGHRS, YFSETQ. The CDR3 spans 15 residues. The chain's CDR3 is CASKEGALAKNIQYF. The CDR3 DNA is TGCGCCAGCAAGGAGGGGGCCCTAGCCAAAAACATTCAGTACTTC.

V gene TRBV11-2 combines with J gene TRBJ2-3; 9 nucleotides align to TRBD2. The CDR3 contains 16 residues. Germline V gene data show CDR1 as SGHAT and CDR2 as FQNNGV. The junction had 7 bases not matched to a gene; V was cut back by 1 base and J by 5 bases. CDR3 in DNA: TGTGCCAGCAGCTTAGGTCCGCGGGGGGGCAGAGATACGCAGTATTTT. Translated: CASSLGPRGGRDTQYF. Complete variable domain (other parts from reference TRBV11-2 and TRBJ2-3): EAGVAQSPRYKIIEKRQSVAFWCNPISGHATLYWYQQILGQGPKLLIQFQNNGVVDDSQLPKDRFSAERLKGVDSTLKIQPAKLEDSAVYLCASSLGPRGGRDTQYFGPGTRLTVL.

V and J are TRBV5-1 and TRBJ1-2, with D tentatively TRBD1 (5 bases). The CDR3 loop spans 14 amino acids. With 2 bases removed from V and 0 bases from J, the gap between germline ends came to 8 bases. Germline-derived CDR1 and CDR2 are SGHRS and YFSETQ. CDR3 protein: CASSFRGANYGYTF. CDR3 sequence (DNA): TGCGCCAGCAGCTTCCGGGGGGCTAACTATGGCTACACCTTC.

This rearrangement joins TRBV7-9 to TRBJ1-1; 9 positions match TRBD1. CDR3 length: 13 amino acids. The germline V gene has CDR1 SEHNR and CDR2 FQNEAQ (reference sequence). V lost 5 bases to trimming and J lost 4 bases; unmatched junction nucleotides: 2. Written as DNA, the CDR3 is TGTGCCAGCAGCCTGGGACAGGGCACTGAAGCTTTCTTT. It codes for CASSLGQGTEAFF. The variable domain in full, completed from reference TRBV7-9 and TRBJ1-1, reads DTGVSQNPRHKITKRGQNVTFRCDPISEHNRLYWYRQTLGQGPEFLTYFQNEAQLEKSRLLSDRFSAERPKGSFSTLEIQRTEQGDSAMYLCASSLGQGTEAFFGQGTRLTVV.

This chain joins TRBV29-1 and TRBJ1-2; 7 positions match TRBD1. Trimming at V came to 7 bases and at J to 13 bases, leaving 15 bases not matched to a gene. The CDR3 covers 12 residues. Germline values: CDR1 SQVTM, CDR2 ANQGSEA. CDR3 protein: CSATNKGQLSTF. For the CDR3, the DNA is TGCAGCGCCACCAATAAGGGACAGCTCTCCACCTTC.

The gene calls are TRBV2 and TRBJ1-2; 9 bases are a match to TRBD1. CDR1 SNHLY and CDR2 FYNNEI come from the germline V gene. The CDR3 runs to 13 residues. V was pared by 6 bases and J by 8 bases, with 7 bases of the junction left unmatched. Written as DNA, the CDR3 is TGTGCCAGCAGGGTACAGGGGGCCTTAGGCTACACCTTC. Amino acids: CASRVQGALGYTF. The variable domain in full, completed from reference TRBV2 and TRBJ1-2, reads EPEVTQTPSHQVTQMGQEVILRCVPISNHLYFYWYRQILGQKVEFLVSFYNNEISEKSEIFDDQFSVERPDGSNFTLKIRSTKLEDSAMYFCASRVQGALGYTFGSGTRLTVV.

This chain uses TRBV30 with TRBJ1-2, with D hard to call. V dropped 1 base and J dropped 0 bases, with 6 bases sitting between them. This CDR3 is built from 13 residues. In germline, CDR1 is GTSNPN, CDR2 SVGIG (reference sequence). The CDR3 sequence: CAWSARANYGYTF. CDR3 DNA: TGTGCCTGGAGTGCCCGAGCTAACTATGGCTACACCTTC.

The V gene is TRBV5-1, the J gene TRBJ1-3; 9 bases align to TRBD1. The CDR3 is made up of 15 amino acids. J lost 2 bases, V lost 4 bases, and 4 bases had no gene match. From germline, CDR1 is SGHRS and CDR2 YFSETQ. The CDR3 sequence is CASSGTGLPGNTIYF. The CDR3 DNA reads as TGCGCCAGCAGCGGGACAGGGTTACCTGGAAACACCATATATTTT.

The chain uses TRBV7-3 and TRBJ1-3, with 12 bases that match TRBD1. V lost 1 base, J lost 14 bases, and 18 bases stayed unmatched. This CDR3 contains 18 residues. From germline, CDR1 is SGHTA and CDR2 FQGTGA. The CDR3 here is CASSLRFRPRDRGRRLYF. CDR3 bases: TGTGCCAGCAGCTTAAGATTCAGGCCTCGGGACAGGGGGCGTCGATTATATTTT.

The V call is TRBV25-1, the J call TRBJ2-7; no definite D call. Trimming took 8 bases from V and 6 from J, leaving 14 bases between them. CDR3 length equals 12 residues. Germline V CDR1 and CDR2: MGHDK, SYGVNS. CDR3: CASGLEVSEQYF. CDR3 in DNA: TGTGCCAGCGGTCTCGAGGTTTCCGAGCAGTACTTC.

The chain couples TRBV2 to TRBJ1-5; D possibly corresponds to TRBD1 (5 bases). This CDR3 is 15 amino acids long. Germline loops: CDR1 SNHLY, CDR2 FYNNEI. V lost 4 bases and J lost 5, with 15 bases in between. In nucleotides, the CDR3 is TGTGCCAGCAGTGTCGACAGCCAGTTGGATCAGCCCCAGCATTTT. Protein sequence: CASSVDSQLDQPQHF.

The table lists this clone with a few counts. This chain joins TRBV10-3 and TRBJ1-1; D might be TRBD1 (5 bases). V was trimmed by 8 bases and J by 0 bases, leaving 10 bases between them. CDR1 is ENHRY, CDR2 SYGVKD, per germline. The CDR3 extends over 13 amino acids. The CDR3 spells CAIVGHMNTEAFF. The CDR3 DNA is TGTGCCATCGTAGGACATATGAACACTGAAGCTTTCTTT.

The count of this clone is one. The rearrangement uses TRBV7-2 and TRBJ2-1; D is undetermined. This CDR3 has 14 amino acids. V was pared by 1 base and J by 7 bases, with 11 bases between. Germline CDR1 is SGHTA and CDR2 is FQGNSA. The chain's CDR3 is CASSLGGGGNEQFF. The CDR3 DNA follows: TGTGCCAGCAGCTTAGGAGGCGGTGGGAATGAGCAGTTCTTC.

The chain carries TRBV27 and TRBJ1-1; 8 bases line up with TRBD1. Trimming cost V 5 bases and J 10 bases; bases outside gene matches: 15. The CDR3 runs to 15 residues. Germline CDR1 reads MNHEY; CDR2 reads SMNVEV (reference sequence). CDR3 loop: CASSRNPDRVNVAFF. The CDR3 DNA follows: TGTGCCAGCAGTAGAAACCCGGACAGGGTAAATGTAGCTTTCTTT.